The 19 T cell receptor beta chains given below trace back to one sample, sequenced in a study of blood T cell repertoires in COVID-19. Here immunoSEQ multiplex PCR was the method, and the copy in TCRdb shows in-frame clones only, minus some. The table records 150,000 to 200,000 clones, around 79% of them present only once. Material: PBMCs or T cells enriched from blood (not recorded which). These TCRs come from a man aged 45-65 years who had recovered from COVID-19.

This clone has just one count. The junction departs from germline at one end; a sequencing error may be responsible. This chain connects TRBV2 to TRBJ1-2, with 8 nucleotides matching TRBD1. The CDR3 sequence is 13 residues long. CDR1 is SNHLY and CDR2 is FYNNEI in the germline V gene. In nucleotides, the CDR3 is TGTGCCAGCCCGGGACAGGAGTCCTATAGCTACACCTTC. It codes for CASPGQESYSYTF.

This rearrangement joins TRBV19 to TRBJ2-1; 7 bases line up with TRBD1. J lost 5 bases, V lost 4 bases, and 11 bases had no gene match. Germline V lookup: CDR1 LNHDA, CDR2 SQIVND (reference sequence). The CDR3 runs 16 residues. Here the CDR3 DNA reads TGTGCCAGTAGTACCCTTTGGACAGGAGGTGACAATGAGCAGTTCTTC. This sequence encodes CASSTLWTGGDNEQFF.

The chain recombines TRBV18 with TRBJ1-2; D not resolved. This CDR3 region has 13 residues. With 6 bases removed from V and 3 bases from J, the gap between germline ends came to 11 bases. The germline V gene encodes CDR1 KGHSH and CDR2 LQKENI. DNA of the CDR3: TGTGCCAGCTCCCAGGAAACAGACTATGGCTACACCTTC. Its protein is CASSQETDYGYTF.

The chain combines TRBV7-3 with TRBJ2-1; no reliable D call. The CDR3 totals 13 residues. Looked up from germline, CDR1 is SGHTA and CDR2 is FQGTGA. Trimming took off 5 bases at V and 6 bases at J, with 11 bases between the two ends. In DNA form, the CDR3 reads TGTGCCAGCAGCCTCGTCTACGGCAATGAGCAGTTCTTC. Amino acid sequence: CASSLVYGNEQFF.

Only a few counts were recorded for this clone. The V and J genes are TRBV5-1 and TRBJ1-2; no clear D gene. Germline V gene sequence: CDR1 SGHRS, CDR2 YFSETQ. The V and J ends lost 0 bases and 6 bases respectively, with 9 bases between them. This CDR3 has 13 residues. CDR3 loop: CASSLEGVDGYTF. The CDR3 region has the DNA TGCGCCAGCAGCTTGGAGGGAGTAGATGGCTACACCTTC. Combining the CDR3 with reference TRBV5-1 and TRBJ1-2 gives the whole variable domain KAGVTQTPRYLIKTRGQQVTLSCSPISGHRSVSWYQQTPGQGLQFLFEYFSETQRNKGNFPGRFSGRQFSNSRSEMNVSTLELGDSALYLCASSLEGVDGYTFGSGTRLTVV.

This clone has only a few counts. V usage is TRBV12-3 or TRBV12-4 and J usage is TRBJ2-7, with a possible D match to TRBD2 (5 bases). The CDR3 runs 11 residues. V gave up 5 bases and J gave up 6 bases, with 8 bases separating them. The CDR3 loop is CASSPGLEQYF. The CDR3 coding sequence is TGTGCCAGCAGTCCCGGACTCGAGCAGTACTTC.

This clone has just one count. DNA of the CDR3: TGTGCCAGCAGCTTAGAACAGGGGGACCCCAACACTGAAGCTTTCTTT. This gives the protein CASSLEQGDPNTEAFF. J is TRBJ1-1 and V is TRBV7-6, with TRBD1 identical over 8 bases. Germline CDR1 is SGHVS and CDR2 is FNYEAQ. The CDR3 contains 16 residues. The J segment lost 2 bases and the V segment lost 1 base, leaving 6 bases of the junction unmatched.

This clone came up a few times. V usage is TRBV4-1 and J usage is TRBJ2-7; TRBD2 agrees at 7 bases. With 3 bases clipped from V and 4 bases from J, the junction kept 3 bases outside the gene matches. The germline CDR1 and CDR2 sequences are MGHRA and YSYEKL. CDR3 length equals 13 residues. The CDR3 spells CASSHDGGYEQYF. The CDR3 region has the DNA TGCGCCAGCAGCCATGACGGGGGGTACGAGCAGTACTTC.

J is TRBJ1-1 and V is TRBV19, with TRBD1 matching 7 bases. J gave up 7 bases and V 3 bases, and 5 bases lay outside the gene matches. The CDR3 is made up of 13 amino acids. Germline V gene sequence: CDR1 LNHDA, CDR2 SQIVND (reference sequence). CDR3 loop: CASSIGSGGEAFF. Here the CDR3 DNA reads TGTGCCAGTAGTATCGGGTCAGGGGGTGAAGCTTTCTTT.

The CDR3 DNA reads TGTGCCAGCAGACGGACAGGGGCGGGGGGCTACACCTTC. Translating gives CASRRTGAGGYTF. The chain links TRBV5-4 to TRBJ1-2, with 9 bases matching TRBD1. The CDR3 is 13 amino acids. V dropped 5 bases and J dropped 8; count of bases not matched to a gene: 7. Germline values: CDR1 SGHNT, CDR2 YYREEE (reference sequence). The variable domain in full, completed from reference TRBV5-4 and TRBJ1-2, reads ETGVTQSPTHLIKTRGQQVTLRCSSQSGHNTVSWYQQALGQGPQFIFQYYREEENGRGNFPPRFSGLQFPNYSSELNVNALELDDSALYLCASRRTGAGGYTFGSGTRLTVV.

The chain recombines TRBV5-1 with TRBJ1-1, with a tentative D call TRBD1 (6 bases). Per germline, CDR1 SGHRS and CDR2 YFSETQ. CDR3 length: 16 amino acids. V gave up 0 bases and J gave up 3 bases, with 15 bases separating them. The CDR3 sequence: CASSLAILGAYTEAFF. CDR3 DNA sequence: TGCGCCAGCAGCTTGGCCATTCTGGGGGCGTACACTGAAGCTTTCTTT. The complete variable domain, with remaining parts taken from reference TRBV5-1 and TRBJ1-1, reads KAGVTQTPRYLIKTRGQQVTLSCSPISGHRSVSWYQQTPGQGLQFLFEYFSETQRNKGNFPGRFSGRQFSNSRSEMNVSTLELGDSALYLCASSLAILGAYTEAFFGQGTRLTVV.

This clone was seen more than once but under ten times. The V gene is TRBV5-4, the J gene TRBJ1-5; no reliable D call. V lost 0 bases, J lost 6 bases, and 4 bases lay in between. Germline CDR1 reads SGHNT; CDR2 reads YYREEE (reference sequence). The CDR3 spans 12 residues. This CDR3 is CASSLDSQPQHF. The CDR3, as DNA: TGTGCCAGCAGCTTGGATAGTCAGCCCCAGCATTTT.

This clone was counted a few times. The J gene is TRBJ1-4, the V gene TRBV11-2; TRBD1 agrees at 8 bases. This CDR3 has 18 residues. The germline CDR1 and CDR2 sequences are SGHAT and FQNNGV. Trimming cost V 3 bases and J 3 bases; bases outside gene matches: 12. The CDR3 DNA reads TGTGCCAGCAGCTTCACGACAGGGGAGGGGTGGGCTAATGAAAAACTGTTTTTT. It yields the protein CASSFTTGEGWANEKLFF.

This clone showed up just a few times. V is TRBV18 and J is TRBJ1-4; TRBD1 aligns across 7 bases. CDR1 and CDR2 from the germline V gene are KGHSH and LQKENI. The J segment lost 4 bases and the V segment lost 6 bases, leaving 14 bases of the junction unmatched. The CDR3 is made up of 17 amino acids. The CDR3 nucleotides are TGTGCCAGCTCTCCGGCAACCACGACAGGGCATAATGAAAAACTGTTTTTT. This translates into CASSPATTTGHNEKLFF.

The chain is built from TRBV5-6 and TRBJ2-6, with D possibly being TRBD1 (5 bases). The V gene lost 4 bases and the J gene lost 0 bases, with 8 bases spanning the gap. Germline V gene lookup returns CDR1 SGHDT and CDR2 YYEEEE. CDR3 length equals 15 residues. The CDR3 is CASSLGVSGANVLTF. The CDR3 bases are TGTGCCAGCAGCCTAGGGGTCTCTGGGGCCAACGTCCTGACTTTC.

The chain has TRBV5-1 and TRBJ1-1; 7 nucleotides match TRBD1. From germline, CDR1 is SGHRS and CDR2 YFSETQ. V lost 2 bases, J lost 1 base, and 2 bases stayed unmatched. The CDR3 spans 14 residues. CDR3 amino acids: CASSLQGPNTEAFF. The CDR3 DNA follows: TGCGCCAGCAGCTTACAGGGGCCGAACACTGAAGCTTTCTTT.

The rearrangement joins TRBV6-5 to TRBJ2-1; 7 bases align to TRBD1. The CDR3 runs 14 residues. The J segment lost 6 bases and the V segment lost 6 bases, leaving 8 bases of the junction unmatched. The germline V gene encodes CDR1 MNHEY and CDR2 SVGAGI. The CDR3 loop is CASRGTGVTNEQFF. CDR3 bases: TGTGCCAGCAGGGGAACAGGGGTGACCAATGAGCAGTTCTTC.

The chain recombines TRBV11-2 with TRBJ1-5; D is perhaps TRBD1 (6 bases). The V gene's germline CDR1 is SGHAT and CDR2 FQNNGV. This CDR3 has 13 amino acids. Trimming stripped 4 bases from V and 9 bases from J, with 13 bases between. The CDR3 sequence: CASSSTGSSPQHF. The CDR3 DNA sequence: TGTGCCAGCAGCTCGACAGGATCTTCGCCCCAGCATTTT.

The chain uses TRBV6-5 and TRBJ2-6, with D unclear. Germline V gives CDR1 MNHEY, CDR2 SVGAGI. This CDR3 has 13 amino acids. V lost 6 bases to trimming and J lost 4 bases, with 7 bases between them. The CDR3 reads CASSLLGANVLTF. DNA of the CDR3: TGTGCCAGCAGCCTATTGGGGGCCAACGTCCTGACTTTC.